This T cell receptor (beta chain) is drawn from a study of shared clonotypes between healthy human individuals. Broader study findings: Incompleteness in sorted-subset sequencing, despite large depth, was shown by rarefaction. The sharing of 4% to 5.5% of naive CD4 clonotypes was seen across several donors.

Worth noting for this clone: Its specificity is unknown.

The assay was immunoSEQ multiplex PCR, and TCRdb's table has in-frame clones only and misses some. This table has roughly 700,000 clones, around 67% appearing once. V was cut by 0 bases and J by 0 bases, with 9 bases left in between. From germline, CDR1 is MNHNS and CDR2 SASEGT. The CDR3 sequence is 16 residues long. The TCR comes from a woman in her thirties in good health. The sequencing input was memory CD4+ T cells sorted from blood. The subset: CD45RA-negative fraction. The chain uses TRBV6-1 and TRBJ1-5; no firm D call. CDR3 bases: TGTGCCAGCAGTGAAGCGGCAGGCATTAGCAATCAGCCCCAGCATTTT. As protein: CASSEAAGISNQPQHF.